This T cell receptor beta chain was sequenced in a study of OX40 agonist ivuxolimab in advanced cancers. This CDR3 spans 13 amino acids. The germline V gene has CDR1 SGHRS and CDR2 YFSETQ. V was shortened by 5 bases and J by 4 bases, with 11 bases between the two germline ends. Produced via immunoSEQ multiplex PCR; TCRdb's table is partial and in-frame only. The sample lists 55,000 to 85,000 clones; roughly 84% were seen once. This TCR was recovered from an adult with an advanced solid tumor such as melanoma, head and neck, liver or kidney cancer. The source material was CD4+ or CD8+ T cells sorted from blood, sampled in a trial of the OX40 agonist ivuxolimab. The V and J genes are TRBV5-1 and TRBJ2-3; D remains unclear. In DNA form, the CDR3 reads TGCGCCAGCAGTGGAACTGGGGCAGATACGCAGTATTTT. Translating gives CASSGTGADTQYF.